In its sample, the clone carrying this TCR beta chain was seen a few times. Its matching antigen is unknown. Per donor, one heparinised blood draw averaged approximately 120 mL. The CDR3 covers 16 residues. CDR1 SGHVS and CDR2 FQNEAQ come from the germline V gene. V was shortened by 1 base and J by 7 bases, with 17 bases between the two germline ends. Sequenced material consisted of expressed TCRB transcripts (all of the isolated RNA was reverse transcribed). Method: immunoSEQ multiplex PCR; TCRdb's copy keeps in-frame clones and lacks some. The sample lists almost 350,000 clones; under 8.5% were seen once. This sample was taken from a study of beta chain features in type 1 diabetes. Study-wide results and limits: Compared with healthy donors, patients appeared to share more similar naive, central memory and regulatory TCRB repertoires.

The clonotype comes from a young woman in good health. V is TRBV7-8 and J is TRBJ2-1; TRBD1 is a possible D gene (6 bases). Source material: central memory CD4+ T cells from blood. The CDR3 region has the DNA TGTGCCAGCAGCTTAGGTGGACAGTTGATTGGGAATGAGCAGTTCTTC. Translation gives CASSLGGQLIGNEQFF.